A single T cell receptor beta chain is shown here with its context. The antigen is undetermined. The sample originates from a study of identifying expanded T cells in peripheral blood. During the collection period, no donor immune events like infections were recorded. J lost 4 bases, V lost 4 bases, and 15 bases had no gene match. CDR3 length equals 18 residues. CDR1 and CDR2 (germline): MGHRA, YSYEKL. Study-level points and caveats: About 1.2 clones differed between technical replicates, versus about 15 and 19 over time. Across healthy donors, higher total template counts meant significantly greater approximately 2-week count variance.

This table comes from immunoSEQ multiplex PCR, and its TCRdb copy is limited to in-frame clones, with some not included. Of around 100,000 clones listed, roughly 89% are singletons. The gene calls are TRBV4-1 and TRBJ2-3; 9 nucleotides agree with TRBD2. The sequence derives from a person aged 18 to 69 in good health. The sample taken for sequencing was blood. CDR3 coding DNA: TGCGCCAGCAGCCGCCCTGCCGGGGGCGGGGGGGCCGCAGATACGCAGTATTTT. It codes for CASSRPAGGGGAADTQYF.